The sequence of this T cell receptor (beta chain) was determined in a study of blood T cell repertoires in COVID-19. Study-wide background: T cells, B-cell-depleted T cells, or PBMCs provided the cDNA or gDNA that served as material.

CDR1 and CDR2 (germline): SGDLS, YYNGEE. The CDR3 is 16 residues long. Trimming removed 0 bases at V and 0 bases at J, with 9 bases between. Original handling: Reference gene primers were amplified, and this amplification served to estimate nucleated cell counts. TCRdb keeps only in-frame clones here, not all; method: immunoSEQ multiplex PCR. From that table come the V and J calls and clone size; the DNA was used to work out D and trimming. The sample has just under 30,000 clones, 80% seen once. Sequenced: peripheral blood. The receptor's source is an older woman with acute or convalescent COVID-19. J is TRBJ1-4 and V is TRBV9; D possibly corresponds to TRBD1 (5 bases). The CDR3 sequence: CASSVATGATNEKLFF. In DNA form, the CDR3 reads TGTGCCAGCAGCGTAGCTACGGGGGCAACTAATGAAAAACTGTTTTTT.